The 30 T cell receptor beta chains listed next were all sequenced from one sample in a study of cytomegalovirus exposure and HLA in healthy donors. PCR primers comprised 60 Vbeta and 13 Jbeta primers. Clones were sequenced by immunoSEQ multiplex PCR, and TCRdb holds only the in-frame ones, with some missing. The repertoire has under 150,000 clones, around 9% of them found once; the top ten carry roughly 7%. Sequenced input: PBMCs. The origin of the receptors is a woman between 35 and 50 years old in good health and CMV-seropositive.

V usage is TRBV5-1 and J usage is TRBJ2-1, with 16 bases lining up with TRBD2. CDR3 length equals 15 residues. Unmatched junction bases numbered 2, after V lost 3 bases and J lost 8 bases. Per the germline V gene, CDR1 is SGHRS and CDR2 is YFSETQ. CDR3 coding DNA: TGCGCCAGCAGCTGGGGGACTAGCGGGGGGGATGAGCAGTTCTTC. Translating it yields CASSWGTSGGDEQFF.

This clone was detected a few times. This CDR3 fails to terminate in the conserved phenylalanine or tryptophan, so it likely reflects a read error. The limits of the CDR3 on the DNA are not certain, so only TCRdb's listed CDR3 is given. The CDR3 loop is CASSYGGTEPFL. V and J are TRBV6-5 and TRBJ1-1. From its first to its last residue, the CDR3 has 12 amino acids. The germline gives CDR1 MNHEY, CDR2 SVGAGI.

The CDR3 protein is CASSPGQETYGYTF. The CDR3, as DNA: TGTGCCAGCAGTCCTGGACAGGAAACTTATGGCTACACCTTC. The chain uses TRBV5-4 and TRBJ1-2, with 7 bases aligning to TRBD1. Germline loops: CDR1 SGHNT, CDR2 YYREEE (reference sequence). The CDR3 runs 14 residues. With 5 bases clipped from V and 5 bases from J, the junction kept 9 bases outside the gene matches.

This clone was seen a few times. V is TRBV13 and J is TRBJ1-1; D possibly corresponds to TRBD1 (6 bases). Trimming stripped 4 bases from V and 1 base from J, with 13 bases between. There are 15 residues in the CDR3. In germline, CDR1 is PRHDT, CDR2 FYEKMQ (reference sequence). This chain's CDR3 is CASSSSGHENTEAFF. Here the CDR3 DNA reads TGTGCCAGCAGCTCATCGGGACACGAGAACACTGAAGCTTTCTTT.

The chain couples TRBV4-3 to TRBJ1-4, with TRBD1 matching 8 bases. V was clipped by 3 bases and J by 4 bases; unmatched bases: 7. The germline gives CDR1 LGHNA, CDR2 YSLEER. CDR3 length: 16 amino acids. The CDR3 sequence: CASSQNGQGFNEKLFF. The CDR3 nucleotides are TGCGCCAGCAGCCAGAACGGACAGGGCTTTAATGAAAAACTGTTTTTT.

The V and J genes are TRBV5-6 and TRBJ1-2, with 7 bases aligning to TRBD1. The CDR3 contains 16 residues. V shed 4 bases and J 4 bases; nucleotides not matched to a gene: 13. The germline gives CDR1 SGHDT, CDR2 YYEEEE. The CDR3 protein is CASSPGGGGYIYGYTF. CDR3 sequence (DNA): TGTGCCAGCAGCCCCGGTGGAGGGGGCTATATCTATGGCTACACCTTC.

This clone appeared a few times. V and J are TRBV18 and TRBJ1-1; the match to TRBD1 covers 8 bases. CDR1 is KGHSH, CDR2 LQKENI, per germline. The CDR3 is 14 amino acids. The J segment lost 3 bases and the V segment lost 5 bases, leaving 5 bases of the junction unmatched. The CDR3 sequence: CASSSLTGDTEAFF. CDR3 coding DNA: TGTGCCAGCTCATCACTGACAGGGGACACTGAAGCTTTCTTT.

V gene TRBV5-1 combines with J gene TRBJ1-6; D remains unclear. The length of the CDR3 is 16 residues. Trimming stripped 2 bases from V and 7 bases from J, with 16 bases between. Germline V gives CDR1 SGHRS, CDR2 YFSETQ. The CDR3 sequence: CASSLLPTTQNSPLHF. CDR3 nucleotide sequence: TGCGCCAGCAGCTTACTACCCACCACACAAAATTCACCCCTCCACTTT.

The table lists this clone with a few counts. The chain links TRBV29-1 to TRBJ2-3; D is unresolved. V was cut by 8 bases and J by 0 bases, with 9 bases left in between. This CDR3 is built from 12 residues. Per germline, CDR1 SQVTM and CDR2 ANQGSEA. The DNA for the CDR3 is TGCAGCTCCACGGTCAGCACAGATACGCAGTATTTT. This gives the protein CSSTVSTDTQYF.

The table lists this clone with many counts. This sequence joins TRBV6-5 and TRBJ2-7; 9 nucleotides agree with TRBD1. Germline lookup yields CDR1 MNHEY and CDR2 SVGAGI. The V and J ends lost 4 bases and 1 base, in that order; junction bases with no gene match: 5. The CDR3 contains 15 residues. DNA for the CDR3: TGTGCCAGCAGTTTTAGGGGACAGGGTTCCTACGAGCAGTACTTC. Translation: CASSFRGQGSYEQYF.

The rearrangement links TRBV6-5 to TRBJ1-2, with 10 bases lining up with TRBD1. With V trimmed by 7 bases and J by 5 bases, 7 bases remained unmatched. This CDR3 contains 14 residues. Germline V gene lookup returns CDR1 MNHEY and CDR2 SVGAGI. The CDR3 region is CASTPDRGSYGYTF. The CDR3 nucleotides read TGTGCCAGCACTCCGGACAGGGGGAGTTATGGCTACACCTTC.

This clone was seen only a few times. The chain uses TRBV27 and TRBJ1-4; TRBD1 matches 9 bases. The CDR3 has 15 residues. Germline V gene lookup returns CDR1 MNHEY and CDR2 SMNVEV (reference sequence). The V gene end was trimmed by 0 bases and the J gene end by 8 bases; junction bases not matched to a gene: 4. The CDR3 reads CASSLSGTGKEKLFF. CDR3 DNA sequence: TGTGCCAGCAGTTTATCCGGGACAGGGAAGGAAAAACTGTTTTTT.

V is TRBV10-3 and J is TRBJ1-4; the D is unclear. The germline gives CDR1 ENHRY, CDR2 SYGVKD. The V and J ends lost 2 bases and 0 bases respectively, with 7 bases between them. This CDR3 is 15 amino acids long. The CDR3: CAISEGSATNEKLFF. As DNA, the CDR3 is TGTGCCATCAGTGAGGGTAGCGCAACTAATGAAAAACTGTTTTTT.

This clone was observed a few times. This rearrangement joins TRBV5-4 to TRBJ2-5; TRBD2 matches 8 bases. Germline lookup yields CDR1 SGHNT and CDR2 YYREEE (reference sequence). The CDR3 sequence is 16 residues long. Trimming cost V 4 bases and J 5 bases; bases outside gene matches: 13. This CDR3 reads CASSTRAGAIGETQYF. DNA of the CDR3: TGTGCCAGCAGCACCAGAGCGGGGGCCATTGGTGAGACCCAGTACTTC. Full variable domain (remainder filled in from reference TRBV5-4 and TRBJ2-5): ETGVTQSPTHLIKTRGQQVTLRCSSQSGHNTVSWYQQALGQGPQFIFQYYREEENGRGNFPPRFSGLQFPNYSSELNVNALELDDSALYLCASSTRAGAIGETQYFGPGTRLLVL.

The genes are TRBV6-6 and TRBJ2-7; 9 bases are a match to TRBD1. Trimming removed 5 bases from V and 2 bases from J; junction bases left unmatched: 4. This CDR3 has 14 amino acids. Germline V CDR1 and CDR2: MNHNY, SVGAGI (reference sequence). CDR3 coding DNA: TGTGCCAGCAGTCTTCGACAGGGGGCCTACGAGCAGTACTTC. Translated: CASSLRQGAYEQYF.

This clone came up a few times. In the same sample, other DNA sequences code for this CDR3. This chain links TRBV6-6 with TRBJ1-6, with 9 bases identical to TRBD1. V shed 6 bases and J 7 bases; nucleotides not matched to a gene: 10. The CDR3 length is 16 residues. Germline CDR1 MNHNY, CDR2 SVGAGI (reference sequence). The DNA of the CDR3 is TGTGCCAGCAGGGTCTCCACAGGGGGCCTGAATTCACCCCTCCACTTT. It is translated as CASRVSTGGLNSPLHF.

The V gene is TRBV5-1, the J gene TRBJ2-2; D possibly corresponds to TRBD1 (5 bases). The V end lost 5 bases, the J end lost 3 bases, and 11 bases lay between the germline ends. The germline V gene encodes CDR1 SGHRS and CDR2 YFSETQ. The CDR3 extends over 14 amino acids. The CDR3 is CASRLDTDTGELFF. The CDR3 DNA reads as TGCGCCAGCAGACTGGACACCGACACCGGGGAGCTGTTTTTT.

The table lists this clone with a few counts. The chain is built from TRBV29-1 and TRBJ1-6, with TRBD1 identical over 9 bases. J gave up 0 bases and V 8 bases, and 14 bases lay outside the gene matches. From germline, CDR1 is SQVTM and CDR2 ANQGSEA. There are 18 residues in the CDR3. DNA for the CDR3: TGCAGCAAGAGGACAGGGGTGGGTCCCAGCTCCTATAATTCACCCCTCCACTTT. This encodes CSKRTGVGPSSYNSPLHF.

The rearrangement links TRBV7-2 to TRBJ2-3; maybe TRBD2 (6 bases). The CDR3 has 14 amino acids. Germline V gene lookup returns CDR1 SGHTA and CDR2 FQGNSA. The V end lost 4 bases, the J end lost 3 bases, and 11 bases lay between the germline ends. The CDR3 DNA sequence: TGTGCCAGCAGCTCCCGACTAGTTACAGATACGCAGTATTTT. It is translated as CASSSRLVTDTQYF.

This clone was recorded a few times. V usage is TRBV7-2 and J usage is TRBJ1-1, with D unresolved. The germline V gene encodes CDR1 SGHTA and CDR2 FQGNSA. The CDR3 loop spans 14 amino acids. Trimming took 3 bases from V and 3 from J, leaving 11 bases between them. This chain's CDR3 is CASSFMGVDTEAFF. Written as DNA, the CDR3 is TGTGCCAGCAGCTTCATGGGCGTGGACACTGAAGCTTTCTTT.

The chain is built from TRBV5-5 and TRBJ2-7, with TRBD1 matching over 7 bases. CDR1 is SGHKS and CDR2 is YYEKEE in the germline V gene (reference sequence). V lost 0 bases, J lost 3 bases, and 3 bases stayed unmatched. The length of the CDR3 is 14 residues. The CDR3 sequence is CASSLGQGFYEQYF. CDR3 DNA: TGTGCCAGCAGCTTGGGACAGGGCTTCTACGAGCAGTACTTC.

The V and J genes are TRBV6-1 and TRBJ2-7; D possibly corresponds to TRBD2 (5 bases). Germline lookup yields CDR1 MNHNS and CDR2 SASEGT. V lost 7 bases to trimming and J lost 0 bases, with 16 bases between them. The CDR3 has 15 amino acids. The CDR3 sequence: CASIPGPGNSYEQYF. Here the CDR3 DNA reads TGTGCCAGCATCCCCGGGCCGGGAAACTCCTACGAGCAGTACTTC.

The table lists this clone with a few counts. This sequence joins TRBV7-8 and TRBJ1-1; possibly TRBD1 for D (5 bases). Germline CDR1 is SGHVS and CDR2 is FQNEAQ. CDR3 size: 16 residues. The V and J ends lost 1 base and 4 bases respectively, with 16 bases between them. CDR3 region: CASSLVKGQGSTEAFF. Here the CDR3 DNA reads TGTGCCAGCAGCTTAGTAAAGGGTCAGGGTAGCACTGAAGCTTTCTTT.

The CDR3 here is CASGGRAYNEQFF. CDR3 nucleotides: TGTGCCAGCGGTGGGAGGGCCTACAATGAGCAGTTCTTC. The chain carries TRBV6-6 and TRBJ2-1; 7 nucleotides align to TRBD2. The V gene's germline CDR1 is MNHNY and CDR2 SVGAGI (reference sequence). The CDR3 is 13 residues long. Trimming cost V 8 bases and J 2 bases; bases outside gene matches: 3.

V usage is TRBV5-5 and J usage is TRBJ2-5; D not certain. Germline CDR1 is SGHKS and CDR2 is YYEKEE (reference sequence). CDR3 length: 15 amino acids. V dropped 0 bases and J dropped 4 bases, with 13 bases sitting between them. CDR3 nucleotides: TGTGCCAGCAGCTTGGAAAACCTCGCAGGAGAGACCCAGTACTTC. Residues: CASSLENLAGETQYF.

A few counts support this clone. The chain is built from TRBV27 and TRBJ2-1; 10 positions match TRBD2. The ends lost 9 bases at V and 5 bases at J; junction bases unmatched: 7. Germline lookup yields CDR1 MNHEY and CDR2 SMNVEV (reference sequence). The CDR3 is 14 residues long. CDR3 region: CASRSGGAHNEQFF. Written as DNA, the CDR3 is TGTGCCAGTAGAAGCGGGGGGGCCCACAATGAGCAGTTCTTC.

The chain recombines TRBV6-6 with TRBJ2-5; TRBD1 matches at 10 bases. CDR1 and CDR2 from the germline V gene are MNHNY and SVGAGI (reference sequence). This CDR3 contains 14 residues. V was clipped by 6 bases and J by 3 bases; unmatched bases: 4. CDR3 nucleotides: TGTGCCAGCAGGATCGGGACAGGGGAAGAGACCCAGTACTTC. Protein product: CASRIGTGEETQYF.

The genes are TRBV5-4 and TRBJ1-6; 7 nucleotides match TRBD1. The germline V gene has CDR1 SGHNT and CDR2 YYREEE (reference sequence). The CDR3 loop spans 15 amino acids. The trim removed 4 bases at V and 7 bases at J, leaving 8 bases unmatched. The CDR3 is CASSQPGTENSPLHF. The CDR3 DNA sequence: TGTGCCAGCAGCCAGCCGGGGACAGAAAATTCACCCCTCCACTTT.

This clone was seen only a few times. The identical CDR3 is also encoded by other nucleotide sequences in the sample. The chain recombines TRBV7-9 with TRBJ1-1; no firm D call. This CDR3 has 13 residues. Trimming left V 1 base short and J 2 bases short, with 5 bases between. The germline gives CDR1 SEHNR, CDR2 FQNEAQ (reference sequence). The CDR3 DNA reads TGTGCCAGCAGCTTAGGCAGAAACACTGAAGCTTTCTTT. Its protein product is CASSLGRNTEAFF.

Notes on this clone: In the same sample, other DNA sequences code for this CDR3. V is TRBV19 and J is TRBJ1-5, with 8 bases aligning to TRBD1. V lost 4 bases to trimming and J lost 6 bases; unmatched junction nucleotides: 8. The CDR3 is 15 residues long. CDR1 is LNHDA and CDR2 is SQIVND in the germline V gene (reference sequence). The CDR3 is CASSRGTGDGQPQHF. CDR3 coding DNA: TGTGCCAGTAGTAGAGGGACAGGAGACGGTCAGCCCCAGCATTTT.